This T cell receptor (beta chain) emerged from a study of Graves' ophthalmopathy and Graves' hyperthyroidism. Across the whole study: Peripheral blood samples were taken at initial diagnosis, before any treatment.

RNA transcripts served as template for amplifying TCR beta CDR3 sequences. The first round was an RT-PCR with HTBI primers, and the second round was a multiplex PCR. TCRdb redid the calling of the multiplex PCR reads with MiXCR, one entry per CDR3 protein. The table has 500,000 to 700,000 distinct CDR3 sequences, about a fifth seen once. Between the trimmed V and J ends, which lost 8 bases and 3 bases, there was a span of 13 bases. The CDR3 runs 13 residues. In germline, CDR1 is SGHVS, CDR2 FNYEAQ. This clonotype was recorded at least ten times. Newly diagnosed, the hyperthyroidism patients had under 2 months' duration and were aged 18 to 65. Lactation, pregnancy, uncontrolled infections and other autoimmune diseases were all grounds for excluding patients.

This clonotype was sampled from a woman between 18 and 29 years old with stable Graves' hyperthyroidism. Some clones in this sample may be carry-over from other donors' samples. The sequencing input was peripheral blood. The V call is TRBV7-6, the J call TRBJ2-5; D not certain. CDR3 bases: TGTGCCAGCCTGCCGGGCTTCAAAGAGACCCAGTACTTC. Protein product: CASLPGFKETQYF.